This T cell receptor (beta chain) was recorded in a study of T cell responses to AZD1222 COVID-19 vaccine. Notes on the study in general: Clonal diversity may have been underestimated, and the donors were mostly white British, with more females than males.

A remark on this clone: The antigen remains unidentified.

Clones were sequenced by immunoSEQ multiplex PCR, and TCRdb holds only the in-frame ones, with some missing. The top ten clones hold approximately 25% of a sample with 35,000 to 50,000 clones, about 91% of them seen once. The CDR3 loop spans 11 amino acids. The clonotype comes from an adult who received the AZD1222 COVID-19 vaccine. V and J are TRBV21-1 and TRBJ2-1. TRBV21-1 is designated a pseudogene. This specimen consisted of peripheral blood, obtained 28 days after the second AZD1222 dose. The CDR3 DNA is TGTGCCAGCAGGCCCCCGTGTGAGCAGTTCTTC. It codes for CASRPPCEQFF.